Below, one T cell receptor beta chain is given with its context. Its specificity is not known. Researchers ran the PCR with 60 Vbeta and 13 Jbeta primers. Some clones are missing from TCRdb's copy, which holds only in-frame ones; the method was immunoSEQ multiplex PCR. The sample consists of approximately 99,000 clones, around 80% of them appearing once. This entry comes from a study of cytomegalovirus exposure and HLA in healthy donors. Study at large: Samples from HLA-typed donors yielded about 85 million unique TCRs in an early data release.

The CDR3 contains 18 residues. The V and J ends lost 6 bases and 7 bases, in that order; junction bases with no gene match: 18. The V gene's germline CDR1 is WSHSY and CDR2 SAAADI. Regarding the study as a whole: Near-uniform donor sequencing depth was presumed by presence/absence analyses. The study found most TCR sequences rare, yet found some public TCRs in many donors.

The sequenced material came from PBMCs. The sequence was obtained from a man aged 35 to 55 in good health and CMV-seropositive. The chain joins TRBV10-2 to TRBJ2-3, with TRBD2 matching 11 bases. CDR3 protein: CASRGGLAGGPYQNTQYF. The DNA of the CDR3 is TGCGCCAGCAGGGGGGGGCTAGCGGGAGGTCCTTATCAAAATACGCAGTATTTT.